What follows is one T cell receptor (beta chain) and its context. J lost 5 bases, V lost 5 bases, and 11 bases had no gene match. The CDR3 loop spans 17 amino acids. The germline V gene encodes CDR1 PRHDT and CDR2 FYEKMQ (reference sequence). Generated by immunoSEQ multiplex PCR, the TCRdb table keeps only in-frame clones and is missing some. The data contain about 160,000 clones, about 87% of them singletons. This sample is drawn from a study of control samples from healthy donors and cancer patients. This clonotype was obtained from a man younger than 40 in good health. The chain recombines TRBV13 with TRBJ2-1; 11 nucleotides agree with TRBD2. Sequenced sample: blood. Written as DNA, the CDR3 is TGTGCCAGCAGCCAGGCCCCGGGACTAGCGGTCCACAATGAGCAGTTCTTC. This codes for CASSQAPGLAVHNEQFF. Looking up the rest from reference TRBV13 and TRBJ2-1 gives the full variable domain: AAGVIQSPRHLIKEKRETATLKCYPIPRHDTVYWYQQGPGQDPQFLISFYEKMQSDKGSIPDRFSAQQFSDYHSELNMSSLELGDSALYFCASSQAPGLAVHNEQFFGPGTRLTVL.